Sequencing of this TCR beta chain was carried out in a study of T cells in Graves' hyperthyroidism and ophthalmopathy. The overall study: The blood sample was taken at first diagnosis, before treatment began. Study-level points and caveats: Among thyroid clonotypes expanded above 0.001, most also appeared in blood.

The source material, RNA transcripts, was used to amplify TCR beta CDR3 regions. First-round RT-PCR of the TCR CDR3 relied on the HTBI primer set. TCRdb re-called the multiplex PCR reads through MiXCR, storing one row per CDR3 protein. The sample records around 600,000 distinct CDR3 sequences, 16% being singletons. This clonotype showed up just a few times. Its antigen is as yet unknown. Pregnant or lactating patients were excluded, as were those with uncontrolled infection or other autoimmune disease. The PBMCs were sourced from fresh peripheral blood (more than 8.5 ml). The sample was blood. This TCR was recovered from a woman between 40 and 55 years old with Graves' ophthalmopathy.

The CDR3 protein is CASSGPGLAGVHEQFF. The CDR3 DNA sequence: TGCGCCAGCAGTGGACCGGGACTAGCGGGAGTCCATGAGCAGTTCTTC. The V call is TRBV10-2, the J call TRBJ2-1, with 14 nucleotides matching TRBD2. The germline CDR1 and CDR2 sequences are WSHSY and SAAADI. J lost 8 bases, V lost 4 bases, and 7 bases had no gene match. This CDR3 comprises 16 residues.